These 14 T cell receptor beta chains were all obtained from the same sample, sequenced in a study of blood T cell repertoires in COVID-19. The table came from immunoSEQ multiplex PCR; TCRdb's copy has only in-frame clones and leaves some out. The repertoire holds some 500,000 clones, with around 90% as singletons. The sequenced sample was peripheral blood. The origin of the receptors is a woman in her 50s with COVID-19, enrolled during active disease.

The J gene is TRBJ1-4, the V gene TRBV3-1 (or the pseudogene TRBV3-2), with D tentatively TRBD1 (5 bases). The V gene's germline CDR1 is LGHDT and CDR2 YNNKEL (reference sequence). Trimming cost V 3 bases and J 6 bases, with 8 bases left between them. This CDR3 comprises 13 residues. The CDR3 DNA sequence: TGTGCCAGCAGCCAGGGGCCGGATGAAAAACTGTTTTTT. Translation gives CASSQGPDEKLFF.

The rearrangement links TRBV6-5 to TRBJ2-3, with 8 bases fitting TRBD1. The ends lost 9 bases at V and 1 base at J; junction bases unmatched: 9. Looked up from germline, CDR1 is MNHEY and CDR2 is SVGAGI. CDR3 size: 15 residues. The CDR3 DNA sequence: TGTGCCAGTTTTATGGGACAGGTTCGCACAGATACGCAGTATTTT. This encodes CASFMGQVRTDTQYF.

CDR3 sequence (DNA): TGTGCCAGCAGCTTGGTGGGGGGAAATCAGCCCCAGCATTTT. Translated, it gives CASSLVGGNQPQHF. This sequence joins TRBV5-6 and TRBJ1-5; the D gene is possibly TRBD1 (5 bases). Germline loops: CDR1 SGHDT, CDR2 YYEEEE. V was shortened by 0 bases and J by 4 bases, with 8 bases between the two germline ends. The CDR3 runs to 14 residues. The whole variable domain, remainder taken from reference TRBV5-6 and TRBJ1-5, is DAGVTQSPTHLIKTRGQQVTLRCSPKSGHDTVSWYQQALGQGPQFIFQYYEEEERQRGNFPDRFSGHQFPNYSSELNVNALLLGDSALYLCASSLVGGNQPQHFGDGTRLSIL.

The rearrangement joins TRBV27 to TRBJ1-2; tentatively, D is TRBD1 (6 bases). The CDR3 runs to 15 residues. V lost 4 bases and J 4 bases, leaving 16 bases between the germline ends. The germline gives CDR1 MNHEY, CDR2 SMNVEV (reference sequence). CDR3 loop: CASSSLQGIAYGYTF. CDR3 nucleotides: TGTGCCAGCAGTTCTCTGCAGGGGATCGCCTATGGCTACACCTTC.

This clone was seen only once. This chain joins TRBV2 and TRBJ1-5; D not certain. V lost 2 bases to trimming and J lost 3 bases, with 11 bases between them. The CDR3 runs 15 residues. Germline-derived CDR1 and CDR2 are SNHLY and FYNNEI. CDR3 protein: CASSERPGSNQPQHF. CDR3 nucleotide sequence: TGTGCCAGCAGTGAACGGCCAGGTTCCAATCAGCCCCAGCATTTT.

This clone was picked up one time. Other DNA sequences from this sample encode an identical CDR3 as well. The DNA of the CDR3 is TGCGCCAGCAGCCAAGGGGACTCTCGGACTGAAGCTTTCTTT. This translates into CASSQGDSRTEAFF. The chain recombines TRBV4-1 with TRBJ1-1; possible D gene TRBD1, 5 bases. There are 14 residues in the CDR3. CDR1 MGHRA and CDR2 YSYEKL come from the germline V gene. V was pared by 1 base and J by 5 bases, with 11 bases between.

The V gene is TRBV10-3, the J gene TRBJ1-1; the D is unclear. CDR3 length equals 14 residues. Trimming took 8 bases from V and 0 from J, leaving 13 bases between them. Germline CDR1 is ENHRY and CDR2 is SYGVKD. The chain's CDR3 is CAIQKGEMNTEAFF. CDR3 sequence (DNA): TGTGCCATCCAAAAGGGAGAGATGAACACTGAAGCTTTCTTT.

The CDR3 region is CATSGAGTGHEKLFF. CDR3 in DNA: TGTGCCACCAGCGGAGCCGGGACAGGGCACGAAAAACTGTTTTTT. The rearrangement links TRBV15 to TRBJ1-4; 9 bases agree with TRBD1. The CDR3 is 15 amino acids. Germline V CDR1 and CDR2: LNHNV, YYDKDF (reference sequence). V trimming: 5 bases; J trimming: 8 bases; junction bases outside the gene matches: 9.

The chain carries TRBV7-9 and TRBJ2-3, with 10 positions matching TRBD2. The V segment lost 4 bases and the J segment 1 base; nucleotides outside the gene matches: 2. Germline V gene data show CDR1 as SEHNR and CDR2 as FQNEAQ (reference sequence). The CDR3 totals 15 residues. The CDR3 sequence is CASSSSGGGTDTQYF. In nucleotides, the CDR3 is TGTGCCAGCAGCTCGAGCGGGGGGGGCACAGATACGCAGTATTTT. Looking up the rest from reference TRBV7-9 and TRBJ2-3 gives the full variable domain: DTGVSQNPRHKITKRGQNVTFRCDPISEHNRLYWYRQTLGQGPEFLTYFQNEAQLEKSRLLSDRFSAERPKGSFSTLEIQRTEQGDSAMYLCASSSSGGGTDTQYFGPGTRLTVL.

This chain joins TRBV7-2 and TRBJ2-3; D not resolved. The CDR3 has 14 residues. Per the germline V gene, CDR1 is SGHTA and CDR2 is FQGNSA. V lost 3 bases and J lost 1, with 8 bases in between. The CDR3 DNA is TGTGCCAGCAGCTTTATCTACCGCACAGATACGCAGTATTTT. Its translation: CASSFIYRTDTQYF.

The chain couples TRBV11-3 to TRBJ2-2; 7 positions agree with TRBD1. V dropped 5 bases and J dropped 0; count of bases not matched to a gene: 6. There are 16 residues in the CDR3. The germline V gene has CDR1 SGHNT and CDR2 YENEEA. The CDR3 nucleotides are TGTGCCAGCAGCCCGAACAGGGGCGCGAACACCGGGGAGCTGTTTTTT. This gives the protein CASSPNRGANTGELFF.

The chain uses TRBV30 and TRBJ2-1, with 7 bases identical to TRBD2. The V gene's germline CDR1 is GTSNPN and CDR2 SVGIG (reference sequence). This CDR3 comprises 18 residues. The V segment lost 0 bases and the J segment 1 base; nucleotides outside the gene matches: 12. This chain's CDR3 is CAWSVSQRGYLSYNEQFF. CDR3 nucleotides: TGTGCCTGGAGTGTATCCCAGCGGGGTTACCTATCCTACAATGAGCAGTTCTTC.

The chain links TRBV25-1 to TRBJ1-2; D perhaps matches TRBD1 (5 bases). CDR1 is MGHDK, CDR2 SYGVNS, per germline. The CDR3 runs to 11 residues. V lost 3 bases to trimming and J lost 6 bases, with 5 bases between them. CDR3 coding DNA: TGTGCCAGCAGTGACAGGGATGGCTACACCTTC. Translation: CASSDRDGYTF.

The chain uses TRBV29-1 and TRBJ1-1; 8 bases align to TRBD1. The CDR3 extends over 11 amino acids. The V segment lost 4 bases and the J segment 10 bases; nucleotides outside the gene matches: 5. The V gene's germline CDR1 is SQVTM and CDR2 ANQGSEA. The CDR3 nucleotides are TGCAGCGTTGGGGACAGGTCGGGAGCTTTCTTT. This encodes CSVGDRSGAFF.